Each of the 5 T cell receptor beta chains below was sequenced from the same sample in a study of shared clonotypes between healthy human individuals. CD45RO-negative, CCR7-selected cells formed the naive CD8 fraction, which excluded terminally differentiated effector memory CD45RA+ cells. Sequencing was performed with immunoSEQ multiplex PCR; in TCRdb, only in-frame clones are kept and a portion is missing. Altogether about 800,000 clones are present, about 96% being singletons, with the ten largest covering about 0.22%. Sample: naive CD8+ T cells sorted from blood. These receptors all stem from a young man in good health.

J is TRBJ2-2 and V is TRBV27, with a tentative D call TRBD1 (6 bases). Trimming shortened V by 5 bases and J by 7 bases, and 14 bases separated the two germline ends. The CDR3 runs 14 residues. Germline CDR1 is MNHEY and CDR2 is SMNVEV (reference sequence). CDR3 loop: CASSVGGVGGELFF. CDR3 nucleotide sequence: TGTGCCAGCAGTGTAGGGGGAGTTGGCGGGGAGCTGTTTTTT.

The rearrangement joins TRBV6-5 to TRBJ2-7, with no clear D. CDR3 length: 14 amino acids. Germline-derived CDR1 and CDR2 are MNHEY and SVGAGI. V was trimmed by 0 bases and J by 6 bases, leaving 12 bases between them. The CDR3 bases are TGTGCCAGCAGTTACTCAAGCAGAGGTGGCGAGCAGTACTTC. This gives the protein CASSYSSRGGEQYF.

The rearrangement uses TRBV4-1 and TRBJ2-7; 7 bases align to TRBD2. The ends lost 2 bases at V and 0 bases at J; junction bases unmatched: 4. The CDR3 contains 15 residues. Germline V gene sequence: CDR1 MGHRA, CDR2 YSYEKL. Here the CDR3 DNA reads TGCGCCAGCAGCCAAAGGGGCGGGAGCTCCTACGAGCAGTACTTC. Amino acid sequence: CASSQRGGSSYEQYF.

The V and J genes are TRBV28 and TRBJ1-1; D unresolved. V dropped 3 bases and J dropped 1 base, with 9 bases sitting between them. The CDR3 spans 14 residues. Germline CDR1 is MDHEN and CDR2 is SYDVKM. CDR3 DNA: TGTGCCAGCAGTTTGCCGAGGACGAACACTGAAGCTTTCTTT. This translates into CASSLPRTNTEAFF.

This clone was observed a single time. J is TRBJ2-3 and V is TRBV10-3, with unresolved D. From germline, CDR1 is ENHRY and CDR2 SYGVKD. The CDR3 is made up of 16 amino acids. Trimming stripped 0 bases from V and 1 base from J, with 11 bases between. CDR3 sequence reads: CAISESSIAGTDTQYF. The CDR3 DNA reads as TGTGCCATCAGTGAGTCGTCTATTGCCGGCACAGATACGCAGTATTTT.